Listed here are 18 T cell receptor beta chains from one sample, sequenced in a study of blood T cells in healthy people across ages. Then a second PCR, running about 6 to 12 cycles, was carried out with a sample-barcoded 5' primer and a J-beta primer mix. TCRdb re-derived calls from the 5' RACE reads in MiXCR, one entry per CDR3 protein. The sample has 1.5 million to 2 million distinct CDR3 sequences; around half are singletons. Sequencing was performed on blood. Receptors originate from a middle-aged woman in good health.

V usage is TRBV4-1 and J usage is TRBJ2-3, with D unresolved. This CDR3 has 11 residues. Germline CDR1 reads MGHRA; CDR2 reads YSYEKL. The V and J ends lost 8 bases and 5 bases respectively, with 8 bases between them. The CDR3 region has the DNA TGCGCCAGCGGTTACGGAGATACGCAGTATTTT. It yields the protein CASGYGDTQYF.

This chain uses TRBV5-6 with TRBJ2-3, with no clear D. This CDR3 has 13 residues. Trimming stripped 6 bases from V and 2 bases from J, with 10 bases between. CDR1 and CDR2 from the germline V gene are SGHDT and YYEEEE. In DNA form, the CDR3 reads TGTGCCAGCATTCAGGTGGACACAGATACGCAGTATTTT. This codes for CASIQVDTDTQYF.

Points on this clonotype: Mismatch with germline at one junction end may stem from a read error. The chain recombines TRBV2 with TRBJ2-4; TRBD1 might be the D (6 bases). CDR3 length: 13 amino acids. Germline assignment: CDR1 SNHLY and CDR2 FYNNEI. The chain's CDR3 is CASTGTGLDIRYF. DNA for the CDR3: TGTGCCAGCACGGGTACAGGGTTAGACATTCGGTACTTC.

The CDR3 nucleotides read TGTGCCAGCGCCGGTCTAAGAGCGGGGGGATCCTACGAGCAGTACTTC. Protein product: CASAGLRAGGSYEQYF. This rearrangement joins TRBV6-1 to TRBJ2-7, with TRBD2 matching 9 bases. V lost 8 bases, J lost 1 base, and 12 bases stayed unmatched. This CDR3 comprises 16 residues. CDR1 and CDR2 from the germline V gene are MNHNS and SASEGT.

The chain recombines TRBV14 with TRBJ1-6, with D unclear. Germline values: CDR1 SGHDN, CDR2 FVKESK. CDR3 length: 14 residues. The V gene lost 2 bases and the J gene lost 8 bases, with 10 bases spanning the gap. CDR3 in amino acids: CASSQYHRDSPLHF. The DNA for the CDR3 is TGTGCCAGCAGCCAATATCACCGCGATTCACCCCTCCACTTT. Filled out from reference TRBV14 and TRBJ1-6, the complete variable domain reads EAGVTQFPSHSVIEKGQTVTLRCDPISGHDNLYWYRRVMGKEIKFLLHFVKESKQDESGMPNNRFLAERTGGTYSTLKVQPAELEDSGVYFCASSQYHRDSPLHFGNGTRLTVT.

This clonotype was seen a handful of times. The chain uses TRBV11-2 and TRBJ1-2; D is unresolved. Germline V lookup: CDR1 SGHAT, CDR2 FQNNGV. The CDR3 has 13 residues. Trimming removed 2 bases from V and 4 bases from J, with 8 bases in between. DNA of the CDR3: TGTGCCAGCAGCTTAAGGCCTCCCTATGGCTACACCTTC. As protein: CASSLRPPYGYTF.

CDR3 sequence (DNA): TGTGCCATCAGCCTAGACAGGGGGGGCGAGCAGTACTTC. This encodes CAISLDRGGEQYF. The chain has TRBV10-3 and TRBJ2-5, with 9 bases that match TRBD1. Matching the DNA end better, TRBJ2-7 makes the J call doubtful. Germline lookup yields CDR1 ENHRY and CDR2 SYGVKD. The CDR3 sequence is 13 residues long.

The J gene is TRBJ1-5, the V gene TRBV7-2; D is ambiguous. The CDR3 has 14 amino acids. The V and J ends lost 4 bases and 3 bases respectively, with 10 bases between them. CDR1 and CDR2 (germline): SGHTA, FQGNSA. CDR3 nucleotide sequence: TGTGCCAGCAGCTCTGGCATTCACAATCAGCCCCAGCATTTT. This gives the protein CASSSGIHNQPQHF. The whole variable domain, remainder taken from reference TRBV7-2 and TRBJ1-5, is GAGVSQSPSNKVTEKGKDVELRCDPISGHTALYWYRQSLGQGLEFLIYFQGNSAPDKSGLPSDRFSAERTGGSVSTLTIQRTQQEDSAVYLCASSSGIHNQPQHFGDGTRLSIL.

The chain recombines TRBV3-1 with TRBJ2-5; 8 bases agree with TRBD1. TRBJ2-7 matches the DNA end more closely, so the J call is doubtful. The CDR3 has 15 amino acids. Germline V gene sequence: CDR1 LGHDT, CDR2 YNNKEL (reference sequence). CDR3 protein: CASSVTGVGFYEQYF. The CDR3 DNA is TGTGCCAGCAGCGTGACAGGGGTGGGGTTCTACGAGCAGTACTTC.

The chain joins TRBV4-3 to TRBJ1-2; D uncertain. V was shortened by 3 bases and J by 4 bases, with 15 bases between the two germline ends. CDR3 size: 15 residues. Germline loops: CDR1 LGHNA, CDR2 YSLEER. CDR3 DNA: TGCGCCAGCAGCCAGACCACTAATTCTCCCTATGGCTACACCTTC. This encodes CASSQTTNSPYGYTF.

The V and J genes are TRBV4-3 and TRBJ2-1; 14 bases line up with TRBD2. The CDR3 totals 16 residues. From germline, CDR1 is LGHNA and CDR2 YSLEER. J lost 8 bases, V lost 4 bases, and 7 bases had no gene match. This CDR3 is CASSPRLAGGPYEQFF. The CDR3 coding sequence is TGCGCCAGCAGCCCCCGACTAGCGGGGGGGCCATATGAGCAGTTCTTC.

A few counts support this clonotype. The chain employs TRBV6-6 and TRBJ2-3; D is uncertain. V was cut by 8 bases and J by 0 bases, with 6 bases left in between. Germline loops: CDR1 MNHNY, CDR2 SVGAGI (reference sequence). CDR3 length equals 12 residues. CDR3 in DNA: TGTGCCAGCGGGATTAGCACAGATACGCAGTATTTT. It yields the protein CASGISTDTQYF.

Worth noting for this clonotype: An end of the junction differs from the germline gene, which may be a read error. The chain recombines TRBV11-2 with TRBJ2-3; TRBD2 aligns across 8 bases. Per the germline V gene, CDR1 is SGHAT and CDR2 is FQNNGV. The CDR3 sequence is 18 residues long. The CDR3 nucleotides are TGTGTCAGCAGCTTAACTAGCGGAGTTACAAGGGACGTGGATACGCAGTATTTT. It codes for CVSSLTSGVTRDVDTQYF.

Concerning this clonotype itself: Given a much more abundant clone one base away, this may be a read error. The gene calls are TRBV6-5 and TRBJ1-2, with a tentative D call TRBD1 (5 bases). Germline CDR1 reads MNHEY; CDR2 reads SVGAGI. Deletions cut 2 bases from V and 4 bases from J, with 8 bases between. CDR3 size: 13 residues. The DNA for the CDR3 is TGTGCCAGCAGTTACGGGGCAGGCTATGGCTACACCTTC. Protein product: CASSYGAGYGYTF.

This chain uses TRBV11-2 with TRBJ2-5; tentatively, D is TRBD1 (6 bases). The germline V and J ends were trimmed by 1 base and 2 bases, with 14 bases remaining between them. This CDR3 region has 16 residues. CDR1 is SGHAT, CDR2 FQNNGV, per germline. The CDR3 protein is CASSLAQGGRQETQYF. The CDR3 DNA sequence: TGTGCCAGCAGCTTAGCCCAAGGGGGTAGGCAAGAGACCCAGTACTTC.

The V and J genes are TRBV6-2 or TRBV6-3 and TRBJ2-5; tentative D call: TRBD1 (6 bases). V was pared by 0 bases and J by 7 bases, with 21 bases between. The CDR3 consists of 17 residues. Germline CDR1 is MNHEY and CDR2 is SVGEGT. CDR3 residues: CASSYSLGHREKGTQYF. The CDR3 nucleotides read TGTGCCAGCAGTTACTCTCTTGGCCACAGGGAGAAAGGGACCCAGTACTTC.

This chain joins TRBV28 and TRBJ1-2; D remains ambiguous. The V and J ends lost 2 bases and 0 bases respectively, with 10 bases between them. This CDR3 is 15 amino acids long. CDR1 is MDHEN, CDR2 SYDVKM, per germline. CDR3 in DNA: TGTGCCAGCAGTTTAAGCCGCATCTCTAACTATGGCTACACCTTC. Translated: CASSLSRISNYGYTF.

The CDR3 loop is CASSLGTGTDGYTF. As DNA, the CDR3 is TGTGCCAGCAGCTTAGGGACGGGGACGGATGGCTACACCTTC. V usage is TRBV7-2 and J usage is TRBJ1-2; a weak D match, TRBD1 (5 bases). Trimming removed 1 base from V and 6 bases from J, with 12 bases in between. Germline CDR1 reads SGHTA; CDR2 reads FQGNSA. CDR3 length: 14 residues.